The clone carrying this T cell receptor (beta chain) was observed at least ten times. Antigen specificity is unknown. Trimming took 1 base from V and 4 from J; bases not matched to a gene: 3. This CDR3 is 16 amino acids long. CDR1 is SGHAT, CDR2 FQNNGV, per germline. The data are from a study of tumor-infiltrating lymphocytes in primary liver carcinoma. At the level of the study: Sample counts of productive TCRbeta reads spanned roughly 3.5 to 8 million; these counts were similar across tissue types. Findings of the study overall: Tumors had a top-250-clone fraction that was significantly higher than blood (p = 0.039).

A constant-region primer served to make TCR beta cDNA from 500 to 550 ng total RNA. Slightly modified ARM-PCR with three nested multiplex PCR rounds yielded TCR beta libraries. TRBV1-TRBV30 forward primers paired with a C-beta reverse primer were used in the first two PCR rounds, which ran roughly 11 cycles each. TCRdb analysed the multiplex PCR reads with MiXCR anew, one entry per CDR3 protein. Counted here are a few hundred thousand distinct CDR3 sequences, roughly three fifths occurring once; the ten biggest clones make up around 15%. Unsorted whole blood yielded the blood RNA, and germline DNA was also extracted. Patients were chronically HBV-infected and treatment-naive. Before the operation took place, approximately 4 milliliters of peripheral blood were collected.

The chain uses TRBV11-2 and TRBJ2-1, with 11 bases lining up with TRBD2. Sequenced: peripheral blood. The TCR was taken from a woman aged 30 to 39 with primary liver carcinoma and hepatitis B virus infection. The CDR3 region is CASSLGASGRYNEQFF. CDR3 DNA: TGTGCCAGCAGCTTAGGGGCTAGCGGGAGGTACAATGAGCAGTTCTTC.